The source of this TCR beta chain is a study of T-cell memory formation after mild COVID-19. Study at large: Each donor largely had its own TCR clusters.

V dropped 5 bases and J dropped 5 bases, with 9 bases sitting between them. CDR1 and CDR2 from the germline V gene are MNHEY and SVGEGT. The CDR3 has 13 residues. This clonotype showed up many times. Its antigen is still unknown. TCRdb reprocessed the 5' RACE reads with MiXCR, giving one entry per CDR3 protein. This table has around 400,000 distinct CDR3 sequences, less than 25% appearing once. Study results and caveats: Memory cells collected pre-infection included some clones that later responded, suggesting cross-reactive memory joined. A balance of CD4 and CD8 characterized clones contracting day 15 to 85, whereas later expanders leaned CD4+.

The sample taken for sequencing was PBMCs or a T cell subset sorted from them (not recorded which). This TCR came from an adult woman who had mild COVID-19 (a few samples of this study predate the infection). Cell type and time point are not known. The J gene is TRBJ2-2, the V gene TRBV6-2 or TRBV6-3; possible D gene TRBD2, 5 bases. DNA for the CDR3: TGTGCCAGCAGTCCGAGGGAGACCGGGGAGCTGTTTTTT. This sequence encodes CASSPRETGELFF.